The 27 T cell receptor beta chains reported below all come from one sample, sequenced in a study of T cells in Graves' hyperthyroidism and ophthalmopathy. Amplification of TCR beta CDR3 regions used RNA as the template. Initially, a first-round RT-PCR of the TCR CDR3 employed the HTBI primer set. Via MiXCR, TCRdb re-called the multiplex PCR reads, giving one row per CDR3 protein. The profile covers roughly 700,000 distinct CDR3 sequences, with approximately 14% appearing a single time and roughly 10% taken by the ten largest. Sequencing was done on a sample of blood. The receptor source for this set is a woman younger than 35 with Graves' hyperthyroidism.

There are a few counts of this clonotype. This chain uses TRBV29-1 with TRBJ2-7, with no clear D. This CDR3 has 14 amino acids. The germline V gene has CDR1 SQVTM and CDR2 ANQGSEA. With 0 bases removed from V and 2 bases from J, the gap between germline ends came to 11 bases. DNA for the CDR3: TGCAGCGTTGAAGATCAAGGGTCCACCTACGAGCAGTACTTC. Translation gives CSVEDQGSTYEQYF.

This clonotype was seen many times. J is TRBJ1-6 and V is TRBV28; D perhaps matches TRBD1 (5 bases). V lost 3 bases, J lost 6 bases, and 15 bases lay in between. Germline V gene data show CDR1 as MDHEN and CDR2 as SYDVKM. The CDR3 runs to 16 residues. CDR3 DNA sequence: TGTGCCAGCAGTTTGGCGGGGAATGGGGGTAATTCACCCCTCCACTTT. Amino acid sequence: CASSLAGNGGNSPLHF.

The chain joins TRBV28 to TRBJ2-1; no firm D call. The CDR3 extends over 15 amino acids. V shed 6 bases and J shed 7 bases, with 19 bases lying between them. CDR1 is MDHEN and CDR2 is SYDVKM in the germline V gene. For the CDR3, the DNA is TGTGCCAGCAGGCCGGACGGGCAGATGCGGAATGAGCAGTTCTTC. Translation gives CASRPDGQMRNEQFF.

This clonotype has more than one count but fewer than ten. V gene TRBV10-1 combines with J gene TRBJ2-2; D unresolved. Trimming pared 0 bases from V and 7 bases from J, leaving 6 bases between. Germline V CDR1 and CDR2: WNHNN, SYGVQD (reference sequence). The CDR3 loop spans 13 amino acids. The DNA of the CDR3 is TGCGCCAGCAGTGAGTCTGGAGTCGGGGAGCTGTTTTTT. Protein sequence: CASSESGVGELFF.

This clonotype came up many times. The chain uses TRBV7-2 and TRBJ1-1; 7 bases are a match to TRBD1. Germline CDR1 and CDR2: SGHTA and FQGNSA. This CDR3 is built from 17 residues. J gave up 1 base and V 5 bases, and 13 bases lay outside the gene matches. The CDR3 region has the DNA TGTGCCAGCAGCCGACAGGGCGGACGAAGGACGAACACTGAAGCTTTCTTT. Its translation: CASSRQGGRRTNTEAFF.

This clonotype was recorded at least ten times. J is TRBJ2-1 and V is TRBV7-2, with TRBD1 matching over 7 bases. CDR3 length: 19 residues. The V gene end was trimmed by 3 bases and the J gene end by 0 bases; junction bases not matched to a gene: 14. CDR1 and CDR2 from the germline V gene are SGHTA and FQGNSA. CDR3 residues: CASSFEGARLLGSYNEQFF. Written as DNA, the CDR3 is TGTGCCAGCAGCTTCGAGGGGGCGAGGCTCCTTGGCTCCTACAATGAGCAGTTCTTC.

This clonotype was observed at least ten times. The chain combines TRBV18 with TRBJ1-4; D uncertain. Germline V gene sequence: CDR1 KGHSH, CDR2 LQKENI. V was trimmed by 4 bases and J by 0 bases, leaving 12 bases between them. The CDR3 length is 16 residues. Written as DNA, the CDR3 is TGTGCCAGCTCACACGGTCAGCGAGCAACTAATGAAAAACTGTTTTTT. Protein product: CASSHGQRATNEKLFF.

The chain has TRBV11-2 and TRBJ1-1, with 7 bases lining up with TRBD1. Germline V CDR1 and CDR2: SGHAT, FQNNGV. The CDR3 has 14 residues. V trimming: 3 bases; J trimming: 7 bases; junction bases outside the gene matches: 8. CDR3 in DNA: TGTGCCAGCAGCTTGGAGGGGGCACATTTTGAAGCTTTCTTT. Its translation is CASSLEGAHFEAFF.

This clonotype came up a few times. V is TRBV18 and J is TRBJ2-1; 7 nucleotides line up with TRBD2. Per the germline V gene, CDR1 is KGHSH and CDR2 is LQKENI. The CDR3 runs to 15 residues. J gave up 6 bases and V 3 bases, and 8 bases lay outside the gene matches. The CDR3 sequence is CASSPFGGGPNEQFF. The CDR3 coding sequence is TGTGCCAGCTCACCTTTCGGGGGAGGGCCCAATGAGCAGTTCTTC.

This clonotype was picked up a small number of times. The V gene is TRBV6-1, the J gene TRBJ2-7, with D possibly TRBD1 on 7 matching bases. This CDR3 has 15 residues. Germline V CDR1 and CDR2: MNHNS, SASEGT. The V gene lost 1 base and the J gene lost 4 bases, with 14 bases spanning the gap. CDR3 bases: TGTGCCAGCAGTGAAGTGTCGACAGGGAGGTACGAGCAGTACTTC. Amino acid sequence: CASSEVSTGRYEQYF.

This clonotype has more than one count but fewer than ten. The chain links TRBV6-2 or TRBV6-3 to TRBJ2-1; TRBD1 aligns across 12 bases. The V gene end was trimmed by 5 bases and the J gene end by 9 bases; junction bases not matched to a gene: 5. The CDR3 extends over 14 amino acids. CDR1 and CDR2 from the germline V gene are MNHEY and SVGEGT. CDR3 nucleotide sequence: TGTGCCAGCAGTCCCGGGACAGGGGGCGGTGAGCAGTTCTTC. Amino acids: CASSPGTGGGEQFF.

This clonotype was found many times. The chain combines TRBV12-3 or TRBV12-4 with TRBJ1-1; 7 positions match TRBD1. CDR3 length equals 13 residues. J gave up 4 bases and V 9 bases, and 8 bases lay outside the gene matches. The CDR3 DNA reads TGTGCCAGTGGACAGGCCCTCTTCACTGAAGCTTTCTTT. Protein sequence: CASGQALFTEAFF.

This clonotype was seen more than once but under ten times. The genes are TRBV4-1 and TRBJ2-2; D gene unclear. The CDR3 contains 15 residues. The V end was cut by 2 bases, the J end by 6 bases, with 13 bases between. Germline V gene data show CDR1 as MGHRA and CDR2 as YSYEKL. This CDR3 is CASSQFTERPGELFF. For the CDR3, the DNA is TGCGCCAGCAGCCAATTCACGGAGCGTCCCGGGGAGCTGTTTTTT.

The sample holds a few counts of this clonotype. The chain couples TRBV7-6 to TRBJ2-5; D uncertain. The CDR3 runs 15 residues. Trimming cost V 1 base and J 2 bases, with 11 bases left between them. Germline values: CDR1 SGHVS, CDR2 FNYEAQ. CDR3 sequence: CASSLGFNVQETQYF. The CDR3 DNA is TGTGCCAGCAGCTTAGGGTTCAATGTACAAGAGACCCAGTACTTC. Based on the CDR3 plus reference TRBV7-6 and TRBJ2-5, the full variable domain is GAGVSQSPRYKVTKRGQDVALRCDPISGHVSLYWYRQALGQGPEFLTYFNYEAQQDKSGLPNDRFSAERPEGSISTLTIQRTEQRDSAMYRCASSLGFNVQETQYFGPGTRLLVL.

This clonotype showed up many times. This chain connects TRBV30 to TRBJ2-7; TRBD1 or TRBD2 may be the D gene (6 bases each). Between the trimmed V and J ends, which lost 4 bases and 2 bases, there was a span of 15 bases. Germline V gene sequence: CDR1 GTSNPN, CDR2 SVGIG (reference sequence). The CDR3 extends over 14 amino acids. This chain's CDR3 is CAWNPGGQAYEQYF. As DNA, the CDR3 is TGTGCCTGGAACCCCGGGGGACAAGCCTACGAGCAGTACTTC.

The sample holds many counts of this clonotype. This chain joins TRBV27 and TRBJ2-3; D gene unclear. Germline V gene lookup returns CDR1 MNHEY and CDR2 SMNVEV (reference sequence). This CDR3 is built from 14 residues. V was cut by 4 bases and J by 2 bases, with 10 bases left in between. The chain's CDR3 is CASSWSAPTDTQYF. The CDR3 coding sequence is TGTGCCAGCAGTTGGAGTGCCCCCACAGATACGCAGTATTTT.

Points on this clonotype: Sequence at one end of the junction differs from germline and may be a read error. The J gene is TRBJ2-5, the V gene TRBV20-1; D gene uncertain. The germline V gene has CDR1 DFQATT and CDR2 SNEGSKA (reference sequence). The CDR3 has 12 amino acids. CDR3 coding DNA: TGCAGTGCTAGAGAGGTGTTGAACACCCTGGACTTC. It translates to CSAREVLNTLDF.

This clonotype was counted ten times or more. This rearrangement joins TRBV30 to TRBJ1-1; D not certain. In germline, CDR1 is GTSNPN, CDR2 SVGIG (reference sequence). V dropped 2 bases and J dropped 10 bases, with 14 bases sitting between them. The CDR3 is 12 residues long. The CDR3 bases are TGTGCCTGGAGTCGGGTGCGGGCTCGAGCTTTCTTT. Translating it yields CAWSRVRARAFF.

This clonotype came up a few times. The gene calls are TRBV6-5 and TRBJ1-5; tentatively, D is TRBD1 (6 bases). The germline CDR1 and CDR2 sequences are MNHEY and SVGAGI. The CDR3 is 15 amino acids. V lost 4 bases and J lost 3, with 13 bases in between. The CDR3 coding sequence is TGTGCCAGCAGTTCCTTTCCAGGGGACAATCAGCCCCAGCATTTT. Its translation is CASSSFPGDNQPQHF.

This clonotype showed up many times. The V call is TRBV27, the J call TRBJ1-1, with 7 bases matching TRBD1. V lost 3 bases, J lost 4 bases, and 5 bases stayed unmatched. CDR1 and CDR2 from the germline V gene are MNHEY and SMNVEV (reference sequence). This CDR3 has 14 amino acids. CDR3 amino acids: CASSFSSGGTEAFF. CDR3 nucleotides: TGTGCCAGCAGTTTTTCCTCAGGGGGCACTGAAGCTTTCTTT.

CDR3 loop: CASSSSQGNTIYF. The DNA for the CDR3 is TGCGCCAGCAGCTCCTCACAGGGGAACACCATATATTTT. The chain uses TRBV5-1 and TRBJ1-3, with 7 positions matching TRBD1. V shed 3 bases and J 7 bases; nucleotides not matched to a gene: 4. CDR1 is SGHRS and CDR2 is YFSETQ in the germline V gene. There are 13 residues in the CDR3.

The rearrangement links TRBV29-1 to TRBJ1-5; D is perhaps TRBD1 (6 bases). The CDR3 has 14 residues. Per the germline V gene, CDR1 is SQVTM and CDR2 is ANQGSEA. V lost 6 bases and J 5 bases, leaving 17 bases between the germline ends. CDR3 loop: CSVGGRGRDQPQHF. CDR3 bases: TGCAGCGTAGGCGGCAGGGGAAGGGATCAGCCCCAGCATTTT.

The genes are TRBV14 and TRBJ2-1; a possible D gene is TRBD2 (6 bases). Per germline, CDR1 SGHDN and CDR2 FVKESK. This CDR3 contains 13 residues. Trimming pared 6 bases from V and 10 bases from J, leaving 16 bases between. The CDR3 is CASRGTGSGEQFF. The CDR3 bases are TGTGCCAGCAGGGGTACAGGCAGCGGGGAGCAGTTCTTC.

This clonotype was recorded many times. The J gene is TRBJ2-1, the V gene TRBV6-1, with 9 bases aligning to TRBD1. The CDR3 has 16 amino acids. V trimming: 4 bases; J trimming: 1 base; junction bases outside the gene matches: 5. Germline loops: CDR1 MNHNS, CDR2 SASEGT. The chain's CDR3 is CASSAAGTGSYNEQFF. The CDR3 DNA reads TGTGCCAGCAGTGCCGCCGGGACAGGGTCCTACAATGAGCAGTTCTTC.

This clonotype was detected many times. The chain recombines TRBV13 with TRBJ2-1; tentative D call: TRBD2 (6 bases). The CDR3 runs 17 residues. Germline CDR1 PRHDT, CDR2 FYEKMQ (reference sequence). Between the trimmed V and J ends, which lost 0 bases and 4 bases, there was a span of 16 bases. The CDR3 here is CASSLGSGGGPYNEQFF. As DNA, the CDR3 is TGTGCCAGCAGCTTAGGGTCCGGGGGAGGCCCTTACAATGAGCAGTTCTTC.

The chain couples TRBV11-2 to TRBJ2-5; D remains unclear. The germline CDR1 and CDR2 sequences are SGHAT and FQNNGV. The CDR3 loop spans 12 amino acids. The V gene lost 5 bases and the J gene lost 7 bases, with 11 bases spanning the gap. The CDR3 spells CASSLLLGTQYF. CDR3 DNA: TGTGCCAGCAGCCTTCTCCTTGGGACCCAGTACTTC.

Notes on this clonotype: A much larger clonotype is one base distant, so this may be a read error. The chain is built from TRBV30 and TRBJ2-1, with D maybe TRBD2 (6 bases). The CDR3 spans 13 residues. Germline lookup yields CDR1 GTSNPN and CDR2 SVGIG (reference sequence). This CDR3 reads CAWSAVMGGERFF. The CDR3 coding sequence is TGTGCCTGGAGTGCAGTTATGGGGGGTGAGCGGTTCTTC.